The entry below gives a single T cell receptor (beta chain) sequence along with its context. The target antigen is unknown. Sequencing used immunoSEQ multiplex PCR; TCRdb keeps in-frame clones, though not all of them. Among 200,000 to 250,000 clones listed, roughly 88% were seen once. The donors were part of the validation cohort, which consisted of roughly 120 subjects and was separate from the first cohort of hundreds of subjects. The sample belongs to a study of cytomegalovirus exposure and HLA in healthy donors. General study findings and limits: Listed as cytomegalovirus-associated were more than 150 TCR beta chains. Three chains linked to CMV were shown in vitro to be specific for CMV antigens. A later analysis found first-cohort TCR clusters tended to co-occur in the approximately 110 validation repertoires.

The CDR3 loop spans 12 amino acids. Per the germline V gene, CDR1 is SGDLS and CDR2 is YYNGEE. Trimming took 5 bases from V and 9 from J, leaving 12 bases between them. The chain couples TRBV9 to TRBJ2-1; tentative D call: TRBD2 (7 bases). The material sequenced was PBMCs. The sequence was obtained from a woman younger than 30 in good health and CMV-seronegative. The CDR3 spells CASSGLGGEQFF. The CDR3 nucleotides are TGTGCCAGCAGTGGACTAGGGGGTGAGCAGTTCTTC.